This T cell receptor beta chain originates from a study of blood T cell repertoires in COVID-19. The CDR3 length is 14 residues. The germline V gene has CDR1 SGHDT and CDR2 YYEEEE. V lost 0 bases and J 4 bases, leaving 8 bases between the germline ends. The method was immunoSEQ multiplex PCR; TCRdb's version includes in-frame clones alone and lacks a portion of them. The table records approximately 75,000 clones, 75% to 90% of them present only once. This clonotype originated in a man aged 45-60 years with COVID-19, enrolled during active disease. The chain combines TRBV5-6 with TRBJ1-3; D not certain. The source material was peripheral blood. DNA for the CDR3: TGTGCCAGCAGCTTGGTTAACGGGGGAAACACCATATATTTT. Translating it yields CASSLVNGGNTIYF.